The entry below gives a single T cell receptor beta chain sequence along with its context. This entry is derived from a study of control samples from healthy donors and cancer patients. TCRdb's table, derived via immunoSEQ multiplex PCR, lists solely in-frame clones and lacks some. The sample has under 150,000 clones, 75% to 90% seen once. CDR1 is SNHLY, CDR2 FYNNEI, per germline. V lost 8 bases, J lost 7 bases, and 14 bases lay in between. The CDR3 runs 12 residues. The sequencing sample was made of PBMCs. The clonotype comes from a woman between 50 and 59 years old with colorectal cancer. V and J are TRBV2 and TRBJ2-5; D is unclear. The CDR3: CASYSGPGTQYF. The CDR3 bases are TGTGCCAGCTATTCAGGCCCAGGGACCCAGTACTTC.